The subject of this entry is one T cell receptor beta chain. This record comes from a study of blood T cell repertoires in COVID-19. Study background: The analysed material was cDNA or gDNA that came from T cells, B-cell-depleted T cells, or PBMCs.

In the authors' methods: Reference gene primer amplification gave nucleated cell count estimates. Some clones are missing from TCRdb's copy, which holds only in-frame ones; the method was immunoSEQ multiplex PCR. D and trimming were read from the DNA, whereas the V and J calls and clone size are those reported in that table. The sample has about 270,000 clones, approximately 83% seen once. V was pared by 6 bases and J by 1 base, with 15 bases between. The length of the CDR3 is 15 residues. From germline, CDR1 is MNHEY and CDR2 SVGAGI. Input material: peripheral blood. The TCR comes from a woman aged 70-85 years with acute or convalescent COVID-19. This chain joins TRBV6-5 and TRBJ1-1; D is perhaps TRBD1 (5 bases). In DNA form, the CDR3 reads TGTGCCAGCAGCCCGCGGGGCAGCACGAACACTGAAGCTTTCTTT. Protein sequence: CASSPRGSTNTEAFF.